This TCR beta chain was recovered during a study of cytomegalovirus exposure and HLA in healthy donors (TCRdb year 2017). Some background on the complete study: According to an earlier analysis of a few hundred of the donors, about 170 million T cells yielded roughly 110 million unique TCR beta sequences and roughly 280 Gb of sequence data. Using immunosequencing, the study profiled T cell repertoires from about 610 subjects and related those repertoires to cytomegalovirus serostatus. The genetic ancestry cluster associated with self-reported Caucasian donors included roughly 84% of the 398 genotyped donors. An earlier analysis of approximately 580 of the donors used high-throughput TCR beta sequencing to judge whether each TCR beta V gene segment behaved as functional or pseudogenic. Every repertoire in the discovery cohort had been generated on one and the same sequencing platform. Along with the approximately 700-subject first cohort, a separate validation cohort of 120 different subjects was used. Because of strong linkage in the cohort, five DR-DQ haplotypes were treated as single units for association and clustering. Rather than using new phenotypic data, the later analysis identified candidate immune exposures from TCR beta sequences and from how often those sequences occurred across donors. Donor age, sex, ethnicity and CMV serostatus were compiled together with the repertoire data. HLA typing included class I and class II loci at four-digit resolution. In a later genetic analysis, genome-wide SNP genotypes for about three fifths of the 666 donors were used, and that subset was treated as a discovery cohort. The number of donors typed differed by locus, with about 629-630 for A, B, C, DRB1 and DQB1, 522 for DQA1, over 600 for DPA1, and 450 to 480 for DPB1. Across about 370 genotyped donors of the cohort, an average of about 220,000 unique TCR beta nucleotide sequences per donor were sequenced, and roughly 20% of those sequences were non-productive. High-throughput TCR immunosequencing, statistical association of individual TCRs with disease status, and machine learning were combined to predict cytomegalovirus infection status. The study was designed to test whether signatures of past pathogen exposure could be identified by cataloging public T cell receptors. An early release that covered around 590 HLA-typed donors contained approximately 320 gigabases of sequencing data and some 87 million unique TCR sequences. In a later analysis, previously published TCR beta repertoires from 550 to 700 donors were re-analyzed and high-resolution HLA genotyping was added so that TCR occurrence patterns could be studied.

The library was built by means of the immunoSEQ multiplex PCR assay. For the multiplex PCR, a mixture combining 60 forward primers for TCR Vbeta segments and 13 reverse primers for TCR Jbeta segments was used. Amplification of the CDR3 region of rearranged TCR beta genes was performed with a multiplex PCR assay on genomic DNA. On the Illumina HiSeq System, the amplified TCR beta libraries were sequenced as 87-base-pair reads. Regarding the original processing steps: A later analysis tallied 70 million to 100 million unique TCR beta chains across the 666 repertoires, and about 10 million of those chains were shared by two or more donors. A nearest-neighbor algorithm error-corrected the raw reads and collapsed the reads into unique sequences, merging closely related sequences to remove PCR and sequencing errors. V, D and J gene segments were assigned by aligning CDR3 sequences to IMGT reference sequences. For a sequence to be retained, a match of at least six nucleotides to both a V gene segment and a J gene segment was required. A rearrangement was called productive if the CDR3 had no stop codons and remained in frame with V and J, and every other rearrangement was called non-productive. CDR3 was defined by IMGT convention, running from the second conserved V-encoded cysteine to the conserved J-encoded phenylalanine. The earlier analysis of a few hundred of the donors excluded any sequence lacking an unambiguous match to a single V gene segment. In an earlier analysis of 587 of the donors, a V segment was called functional when productive rearrangements were above 56.7%, and segregating when the standard deviation between donors exceeded 5%. A statistical classification framework was built to diagnose cytomegalovirus status from the catalog of TCR beta chain sequences. V and J gene assignment, in a later analysis, came from comparing TCR nucleotide sequences with IMGT/GENE-DB human TR gene sequences. A later analysis assigned CDR3 sequences and most-parsimonious VDJ recombination scenarios with the TCRdist pipeline. A later analysis defined each TCR beta chain by its CDR3 amino acid sequence plus V-gene family, and excluded reads lacking a unique V-gene family. To address suspected cross-contamination and a sequencing artifact, a later analysis removed approximately 590 highly shared, low-generation-probability nucleotide sequences. In a later analysis, a clonal expansion index for each public chain was calculated from normalized within-repertoire ranks of inferred template counts. Generation probabilities in a later analysis came from a VDJ recombination model fitted to out-of-frame rearrangements, and those results were checked against IGoR. Hypergeometric tests were used in a later analysis to score TCR-TCR, TCR-HLA and TCR-CMV co-occurrence, with a repertoire-size bias correction applied to the TCR pairs. A later analysis estimated false discovery rates by permuting HLA or CMV assignments 20 times. In a later analysis, co-occurring TCRs were grouped using DBSCAN, and TCRdist sequence similarity was added for clustering within HLA-allele-positive subsets. Repertoires with fewer than 30,000 or more than 120,000 public chains were left out of co-occurrence clustering, as were five repertoires with anomalous nucleotide sharing. Not all clones reach the TCRdb copy of this immuneACCESS table, which keeps in-frame sequences only. Checked studies attribute under half of the gap to unresolved V genes and leave the rest unexplained. The V and J calls and clone size are taken from that table; D and trimming were inferred from the DNA. The sample table records about 180,000 clones; roughly three quarters of these occur just once. Roughly 2.5% of the sample is held by the ten biggest clonotypes.

In the case of this clone: Its antigen has not been determined. There are no base qualities to consult, and no much larger clone falls within one base.

Beyond this particular receptor, the publication reports: While some public TCRs were present in many individuals, most TCR sequences turned up only very rarely across donors. In a later analysis, several top co-occurrence clusters were reported to appear linked to parvovirus B19, influenza, CMV and Epstein-Barr virus. The authors suggested that the approach could potentially be extended to other disease states and immunological phenotypes. Because counts were too low, 15 to 20 rarely observed V segments, including chromosome 9 orphons, were excluded from the earlier analysis of a few hundred of the donors. Some IMGT-functional V segments, including TRBV6-2 and TRBV6-3, could not be distinguished by the 87-base-pair reads and were therefore excluded. The cohort was sequenced for TCR beta chains only, and without alpha or paired-chain data the features that could be detected were limited. The study gave a list of over 150 TCR beta chains associated with cytomegalovirus. Correlated functional status among segregating V segments might reflect linkage disequilibrium, but an unknown experimental factor could not be ruled out. In vitro tests confirmed that a few of the cytomegalovirus-associated TCR beta chains recognize cytomegalovirus antigens. In an earlier analysis of 587 of the donors, most TCR beta V segments appeared in productive rearrangements about 87% or about 30% of the time, broadly matching IMGT annotations. When HLA alleles, especially DR and DQ, strongly co-occurred, TCR associations were difficult to assign to individual alleles. HLA typing was unavailable for some donors at each locus, so association tests used only the typed subset. A later analysis associated 15,000 or so TCR beta sequences with specific HLA alleles at a false discovery rate of 0.05. A further reported finding was that TCR beta sequences accurately predicted the HLA-A and HLA-B alleles for most subjects in the first cohort. Cytomegalovirus status was reported to be diagnosed by the classifier with high specificity and sensitivity in both the original and validation cohorts. Compared with the roughly 710-donor mean, donors in an Asian-associated ancestry cluster had fewer N-insertions in productive TCRs, according to a later genetic analysis. The presence/absence analyses assumed that sequencing depth was roughly uniform across donors, and that assumption may not be true. For the cohort, immune exposure information was limited to CMV serostatus. Compared with equally common non-associated chains, HLA-associated TCR beta chains in a later analysis were more clonally expanded and had lower generation probabilities. A later genetic analysis associated a missense DCLRE1C variant with V-gene and J-gene trimming of TCR beta chains, and an independent cohort replicated the association. In a later analysis, the rate of TCR association differed among HLA loci, with DRB1 alleles having the most associated TCRs and HLA-C alleles having the fewest. The sequencing pipeline was judged likely to have produced a cluster of highly shared sequence variants as a technical artifact. In a later analysis, most CMV-associated TCR beta chains were found to appear HLA-restricted, with HLA associations seemingly driven largely by CMV exposure.

At the junction V is shortened by 1 base and J by 4 bases, with 16 bases in between. Taken from cysteine to phenylalanine, the CDR3 has 16 residues. This entry keeps only the CDR3 DNA: 48 bases, framed from base 1. The CDR1 and CDR2 encoded by the germline V gene (reference sequence) are LNHNV and YYDKDF. The cohort consisted of 666 healthy bone marrow donors. All cohort members were sampled while nominally healthy, although unrecorded immune exposures were likely present. The donor tested CMV seropositive, placing the donor among the 250 to 300 seropositive members of the cohort. A peripheral blood sample was collected from each donor, and TCR beta sequencing was performed on peripheral blood mononuclear cells. Genomic DNA was extracted from the blood cell samples with the Qiagen DNeasy Blood Extraction Kit.

The rearrangement joined TRBV15 to TRBJ2-5, with the D segment identity uncertain. The origin of this receptor is a woman aged 25 to 39 in good health and CMV-seropositive. The sample consisted of PBMCs. In nucleotides, the sequence is TGTGCCACCAGCAGAGTCCTTGGTACCTATGGAGAGACCCAGTACTTC. Its protein product is CATSRVLGTYGETQYF.